The text below deals with one T cell receptor beta chain. Looked up from germline, CDR1 is LGHNA and CDR2 is YNFKEQ. The CDR3 has 18 amino acids. V lost 0 bases to trimming and J lost 2 bases, with 20 bases between them. Next came a second PCR, run for about 6 to 12 cycles, which used a sample-barcoded 5' primer along with a J-beta primer mix. TCRdb fed the 5' RACE reads into MiXCR, producing one record per CDR3 protein. The sample carries 380,000 or so distinct CDR3 sequences, approximately 52% recorded once. This specimen comes from a study of blood T cells in healthy people across ages. The TCR originated in a man between 60 and 70 years old in good health. Input material: blood. The gene calls are TRBV4-2 and TRBJ2-7; perhaps TRBD2 as D (7 bases). This chain's CDR3 is CASSQEEGGGGRTYEQYF. CDR3 coding DNA: TGTGCCAGCAGCCAAGAAGAGGGGGGGGGAGGAAGGACCTACGAGCAGTACTTC.